The 24 T cell receptor beta chains below all came from one sample that was sequenced in a study of beta chain features in type 1 diabetes. What was sequenced were expressed TCRB transcripts, since all of the isolated RNA had been reverse transcribed. Assay used: immunoSEQ multiplex PCR; TCRdb lists only in-frame clones, some missing. The profile shows 600,000 to 650,000 clones, around 15% of them singletons. The sample comprised naive CD4+ T cells from blood. The receptors were sampled from a man between 18 and 35 years old in good health.

This clone came up a few times. The chain is built from TRBV28 and TRBJ2-1; 9 bases align to TRBD2. From germline, CDR1 is MDHEN and CDR2 SYDVKM. This CDR3 has 16 amino acids. Unmatched junction bases numbered 17, after V lost 7 bases and J lost 10 bases. CDR3 loop: CASKAYRREGRGEQFF. CDR3 nucleotide sequence: TGTGCCAGCAAGGCTTACCGGCGGGAGGGCCGTGGGGAGCAGTTCTTC.

The chain uses TRBV6-1 and TRBJ2-1; TRBD2 aligns across 7 bases. V was pared by 1 base and J by 9 bases, with 12 bases of the junction left unmatched. This CDR3 is 16 amino acids long. Germline V gene data show CDR1 as MNHNS and CDR2 as SASEGT. The CDR3 here is CASSEVRRELGGEQFF. CDR3 in DNA: TGTGCCAGCAGTGAAGTAAGGCGGGAGTTGGGCGGTGAGCAGTTCTTC.

This clone has only a few counts. The chain uses TRBV9 and TRBJ2-3; D possibly corresponds to TRBD1 (6 bases). Germline CDR1 is SGDLS and CDR2 is YYNGEE. V lost 0 bases, J lost 2 bases, and 13 bases lay in between. This CDR3 is built from 16 residues. CDR3 amino acids: CASSVVGRGYTDTQYF. The CDR3 DNA reads TGTGCCAGCAGCGTAGTGGGCAGGGGTTACACAGATACGCAGTATTTT. The full variable domain, completed using reference TRBV9 and TRBJ2-3, is DSGVTQTPKHLITATGQRVTLRCSPRSGDLSVYWYQQSLDQGLQFLIQYYNGEERAKGNILERFSAQQFPDLHSELNLSSLELGDSALYFCASSVVGRGYTDTQYFGPGTRLTVL.

This clone showed up just a few times. The genes are TRBV30 and TRBJ1-1; D ambiguous. Germline loops: CDR1 GTSNPN, CDR2 SVGIG (reference sequence). Trimming stripped 4 bases from V and 1 base from J, with 16 bases between. The CDR3 extends over 15 amino acids. This CDR3 is CAWKWPSNRNTEAFF. CDR3 in DNA: TGTGCCTGGAAATGGCCCTCGAACAGGAACACTGAAGCTTTCTTT.

The chain is built from TRBV18 and TRBJ1-5; the match to TRBD1 covers 8 bases. Per germline, CDR1 KGHSH and CDR2 LQKENI. This CDR3 region has 15 residues. The junction had 6 bases not matched to a gene; V was cut back by 3 bases and J by 5 bases. The DNA for the CDR3 is TGTGCCAGCTCACCCAGGACAGGGAAGGATCAGCCCCAGCATTTT. This gives the protein CASSPRTGKDQPQHF.

In its sample, this clone was seen a few times. The chain combines TRBV9 with TRBJ1-1, with a weak D call TRBD1 (6 bases). Germline loops: CDR1 SGDLS, CDR2 YYNGEE. Between the trimmed V and J ends, which lost 5 bases and 1 base, there was a span of 9 bases. The CDR3 consists of 13 residues. CDR3 residues: CASSIQGNTEAFF. CDR3 nucleotide sequence: TGTGCCAGCAGTATACAGGGGAACACTGAAGCTTTCTTT.

The count of this clone is one. The rearrangement links TRBV6-5 to TRBJ2-5; TRBD1 might be the D (6 bases). CDR1 and CDR2 from the germline V gene are MNHEY and SVGAGI. The V end was cut by 3 bases, the J end by 2 bases, with 10 bases between. This CDR3 is 14 amino acids long. CDR3 protein: CASSYSDRQETQYF. In DNA form, the CDR3 reads TGTGCCAGCAGTTATTCGGACAGACAAGAGACCCAGTACTTC.

The V and J genes are TRBV5-4 and TRBJ2-1; 15 positions agree with TRBD2. This CDR3 comprises 14 residues. V trimming: 3 bases; J trimming: 10 bases; junction bases outside the gene matches: 2. CDR1 SGHNT and CDR2 YYREEE come from the germline V gene (reference sequence). CDR3 sequence: CASSSGLAGGEQFF. The CDR3 region has the DNA TGTGCCAGCAGCTCTGGACTAGCGGGAGGGGAGCAGTTCTTC.

The table lists this clone with a few counts. V and J are TRBV29-1 and TRBJ2-3; weak D call: TRBD1 (6 bases). There are 15 residues in the CDR3. Germline CDR1 is SQVTM and CDR2 is ANQGSEA. V lost 5 bases and J 0 bases, leaving 15 bases between the germline ends. The CDR3 spells CSVSRGGYSTDTQYF. The DNA of the CDR3 is TGCAGCGTTTCCCGTGGGGGCTATAGCACAGATACGCAGTATTTT.

J is TRBJ1-1 and V is TRBV5-1; D is unclear. V gave up 6 bases and J gave up 0 bases, with 12 bases separating them. The CDR3 has 14 residues. Germline V gives CDR1 SGHRS, CDR2 YFSETQ. CDR3 DNA: TGCGCCAGCAAGATTCTAGAATTGAACACTGAAGCTTTCTTT. Protein: CASKILELNTEAFF. Supplemented by reference TRBV5-1 and TRBJ1-1, the full variable domain reads KAGVTQTPRYLIKTRGQQVTLSCSPISGHRSVSWYQQTPGQGLQFLFEYFSETQRNKGNFPGRFSGRQFSNSRSEMNVSTLELGDSALYLCASKILELNTEAFFGQGTRLTVV.

The chain has TRBV18 and TRBJ1-5; possibly TRBD1 for D (5 bases). V dropped 6 bases and J dropped 6 bases, with 15 bases sitting between them. CDR1 and CDR2 (germline): KGHSH, LQKENI. The CDR3 length is 14 residues. The CDR3 DNA reads as TGTGCCAGCTCCCCGTTATGGGGCGGTCAGCCCCAGCATTTT. Residues: CASSPLWGGQPQHF. The full variable domain, rest sourced from reference TRBV18 and TRBJ1-5, is NAGVMQNPRHLVRRRGQEARLRCSPMKGHSHVYWYRQLPEEGLKFMVYLQKENIIDESGMPKERFSAEFPKEGPSILRIQQVVRGDSAAYFCASSPLWGGQPQHFGDGTRLSIL.

The chain is built from TRBV6-5 and TRBJ1-1, with unresolved D. Germline V gene lookup returns CDR1 MNHEY and CDR2 SVGAGI. The CDR3 is made up of 12 amino acids. Trimming left V 0 bases short and J 7 bases short, with 6 bases between. The CDR3 protein is CASSYSRNEAFF. For the CDR3, the DNA is TGTGCCAGCAGTTACTCTCGCAATGAAGCTTTCTTT.

This clone was observed a few times. This chain links TRBV29-1 with TRBJ2-3; 7 bases line up with TRBD1. Trimming at V came to 6 bases and at J to 0 bases, leaving 6 bases not matched to a gene. CDR1 SQVTM and CDR2 ANQGSEA come from the germline V gene. The CDR3 length is 14 residues. CDR3 DNA: TGCAGCGTCCGAGCGACAGGGAGCACAGATACGCAGTATTTT. This codes for CSVRATGSTDTQYF.

In DNA form, the CDR3 reads TGTGCCATCCTGCCGGCCAGACAGGGAGGGGCGTATGGCTACACCTTC. Its translation is CAILPARQGGAYGYTF. The rearrangement uses TRBV7-2 and TRBJ1-2, with 7 bases matching TRBD1. J gave up 5 bases and V 10 bases, and 19 bases lay outside the gene matches. In germline, CDR1 is SGHTA, CDR2 FQGNSA. This CDR3 has 16 residues.

This clone occurred a few times. The chain joins TRBV4-1 to TRBJ2-5; D is uncertain. Trimming shortened V by 0 bases and J by 2 bases, and 7 bases separated the two germline ends. The V gene's germline CDR1 is MGHRA and CDR2 YSYEKL. This CDR3 comprises 14 residues. Here the CDR3 DNA reads TGCGCCAGCAGCCAAGAACGGCTTCAAGAGACCCAGTACTTC. It is translated as CASSQERLQETQYF.

V is TRBV20-1 and J is TRBJ1-1; 7 bases are shared with TRBD1. The CDR3 loop spans 10 amino acids. The V segment lost 6 bases and the J segment 10 bases; nucleotides outside the gene matches: 5. Germline assignment: CDR1 DFQATT and CDR2 SNEGSKA (reference sequence). The CDR3 DNA sequence: TGCAGTGCCCCCCAGGGGGTAGCTTTCTTT. As protein: CSAPQGVAFF.

This clone was counted only a few times. The chain has TRBV6-1 and TRBJ2-1; the match to TRBD2 covers 7 bases. V shed 6 bases and J 8 bases; nucleotides not matched to a gene: 13. This CDR3 comprises 15 residues. Germline values: CDR1 MNHNS, CDR2 SASEGT. The CDR3 protein is CASRKTSWLVHEQFF. The CDR3 DNA sequence: TGTGCCAGCAGGAAGACTAGCTGGTTGGTCCATGAGCAGTTCTTC.

V gene TRBV5-1 combines with J gene TRBJ1-1, with D possibly TRBD1 on 6 matching bases. The CDR3 totals 18 residues. The V gene lost 0 bases and the J gene lost 6 bases, with 24 bases spanning the gap. The germline V gene has CDR1 SGHRS and CDR2 YFSETQ. CDR3 sequence: CASSLVGGRGPNLPEAFF. Written as DNA, the CDR3 is TGCGCCAGCAGCTTGGTTGGGGGGCGAGGTCCAAATCTACCTGAAGCTTTCTTT.

The table lists this clone with a few counts. V gene TRBV4-1 combines with J gene TRBJ2-3, with 12 bases fitting TRBD2. V lost 1 base and J lost 2; bases outside the gene matches: 16. CDR1 MGHRA and CDR2 YSYEKL come from the germline V gene. CDR3 length: 21 residues. The CDR3 bases are TGCGCCAGCAGCCAAGCCCCTCCCTCTAGCGGGAGGGTCCGAAACACAGATACGCAGTATTTT. It yields the protein CASSQAPPSSGRVRNTDTQYF.

The chain couples TRBV5-4 to TRBJ2-7; D is ambiguous. From germline, CDR1 is SGHNT and CDR2 YYREEE (reference sequence). Trimming cost V 4 bases and J 3 bases, with 5 bases left between them. CDR3 length: 11 residues. The CDR3 loop is CASSLYYEQYF. The CDR3 region has the DNA TGTGCCAGCAGCCTATACTACGAGCAGTACTTC.

This clone was counted many times. The rearrangement uses TRBV5-1 and TRBJ2-7, with D unresolved. The CDR3 has 11 residues. Trimming left V 0 bases short and J 4 bases short, with 2 bases between. The germline V gene has CDR1 SGHRS and CDR2 YFSETQ. CDR3 bases: TGCGCCAGCAGCTTGGAGTACGAGCAGTACTTC. Its translation is CASSLEYEQYF.

This clone was found once. The genes are TRBV4-3 and TRBJ1-4; D gene uncertain. Germline CDR1 LGHNA, CDR2 YSLEER. CDR3 length equals 17 residues. The ends were cut back, 0 bases at V and 8 bases at J, with 19 bases in the middle. The CDR3 sequence is CASSQDLIGSGKEKLFF. The CDR3 DNA is TGCGCCAGCAGCCAAGATCTTATAGGGTCGGGGAAAGAAAAACTGTTTTTT.

Concerning this clone: The same CDR3 arises from other DNA sequences in this sample as well. The V and J genes are TRBV18 and TRBJ2-3, with D perhaps TRBD1 or TRBD2 (5 bases each). V was pared by 2 bases and J by 6 bases, with 9 bases between. CDR1 is KGHSH, CDR2 LQKENI, per germline. This CDR3 is 13 amino acids long. Written as DNA, the CDR3 is TGTGCCAGCTCACCAGGGGGTACGGATACGCAGTATTTT. It specifies CASSPGGTDTQYF.

This chain connects TRBV10-3 to TRBJ2-3; 13 positions match TRBD2. The junction had 6 bases not matched to a gene; V was cut back by 6 bases and J by 6 bases. The CDR3 consists of 15 residues. Germline V gene lookup returns CDR1 ENHRY and CDR2 SYGVKD. The CDR3 nucleotides read TGTGCCATCAGAAGGACTAGCGGGGGACCGGATACGCAGTATTTT. As protein: CAIRRTSGGPDTQYF.